The sequence of this TCR beta chain was determined in a study of T-cell memory formation after mild COVID-19. The CDR3 covers 16 residues. Germline V gene sequence: CDR1 SGHDN, CDR2 FVKESK. The J segment lost 0 bases and the V segment lost 4 bases, leaving 7 bases of the junction unmatched. From the 5' RACE reads, TCRdb called clonotypes with MiXCR, one entry per CDR3 protein. The sample lists 90,000 to 120,000 distinct CDR3 sequences, 11% occurring once. V gene TRBV14 combines with J gene TRBJ2-3, with 7 bases fitting TRBD2. The sample taken for sequencing was PBMCs or a T cell subset sorted from them (not recorded which). This sequence originates from a young man who had mild COVID-19 (a few samples of this study predate the infection). Cell type and time point are not known. The CDR3 nucleotides are TGTGCCAGCAGCCCCGGCCGACTAGCTAGCACAGATACGCAGTATTTT. Amino acid sequence: CASSPGRLASTDTQYF.